These 32 T cell receptor beta chains originate from one sample sequenced in a study of blood T cell repertoires in COVID-19. Repertoires were generated with immunoSEQ multiplex PCR, while TCRdb's copy carries only in-frame clones and drops some. The table lists under 150,000 clones, around four fifths of them singletons. Sequenced sample: peripheral blood. Receptor source: a woman in her forties with active or convalescent COVID-19.

The chain combines TRBV7-9 with TRBJ1-6; D is unresolved. From germline, CDR1 is SEHNR and CDR2 FQNEAQ (reference sequence). Trimming stripped 1 base from V and 6 bases from J, with 7 bases between. The CDR3 is 14 residues long. The CDR3 is CASSLGGVNSPLHF. The CDR3 DNA sequence: TGTGCCAGCAGCTTAGGGGGAGTTAATTCACCCCTCCACTTT.

The chain couples TRBV5-1 to TRBJ1-5, with TRBD1 matching over 9 bases. After removal of 1 base from V and 5 bases from J, the junction contained 10 bases not matched to a gene. The CDR3 has 17 residues. CDR1 is SGHRS, CDR2 YFSETQ, per germline. CDR3 DNA: TGCGCCAGCAGCTTGAGGGACAGGGTGGGGTTTGATCAGCCCCAGCATTTT. Protein product: CASSLRDRVGFDQPQHF.

J is TRBJ2-1 and V is TRBV6-1, with a possible D match to TRBD1 (6 bases). Per the germline V gene, CDR1 is MNHNS and CDR2 is SASEGT. V was pared by 2 bases and J by 13 bases, with 15 bases between. The CDR3 spans 13 residues. The CDR3 loop is CASSESRRDKQFF. Written as DNA, the CDR3 is TGTGCCAGCAGTGAAAGTCGCCGGGACAAACAGTTCTTC.

The chain has TRBV2 and TRBJ1-1; TRBD1 is a possible D gene (6 bases). The germline V gene encodes CDR1 SNHLY and CDR2 FYNNEI. This CDR3 has 14 amino acids. Trimming stripped 7 bases from V and 1 base from J, with 13 bases between. The CDR3 coding sequence is TGTGCCAGCATCCTAGACAGGCCGAACACTGAAGCTTTCTTT. This translates into CASILDRPNTEAFF.

The V and J genes are TRBV19 and TRBJ2-2; 9 bases align to TRBD1. Germline values: CDR1 LNHDA, CDR2 SQIVND (reference sequence). The J segment lost 4 bases and the V segment lost 7 bases, leaving 7 bases of the junction unmatched. This CDR3 comprises 15 residues. For the CDR3, the DNA is TGTGCCAGTAAACCAGGGACAGGGCCCACCGGGGAGCTGTTTTTT. This encodes CASKPGTGPTGELFF.

V usage is TRBV29-1 and J usage is TRBJ1-2, with 11 positions matching TRBD1. Trimming removed 6 bases from V and 8 bases from J; junction bases left unmatched: 2. The CDR3 has 11 residues. Germline V gene data show CDR1 as SQVTM and CDR2 as ANQGSEA. Here the CDR3 reads CSVGQGGGYTF. CDR3 sequence (DNA): TGCAGCGTGGGACAGGGGGGCGGCTACACCTTC.

The V gene is TRBV7-9, the J gene TRBJ2-7, with 8 bases lining up with TRBD1. CDR3 length: 14 residues. CDR1 and CDR2 from the germline V gene are SEHNR and FQNEAQ (reference sequence). Unmatched junction bases numbered 7, after V lost 3 bases and J lost 6 bases. The CDR3 coding sequence is TGTGCCAGCAGCTTTTCTCAGGGGGCGCGCGAGCAGTACTTC. It yields the protein CASSFSQGAREQYF.

The rearrangement joins TRBV6-5 to TRBJ1-2; 9 bases map to TRBD1. The CDR3 loop spans 15 amino acids. V shed 6 bases and J 6 bases; nucleotides not matched to a gene: 11. Germline V CDR1 and CDR2: MNHEY, SVGAGI. The CDR3 DNA reads as TGTGCCAGCAGGGCGGACAGGGGCCAACGGAATGGCTACACCTTC. This gives the protein CASRADRGQRNGYTF.

The chain is built from TRBV7-2 and TRBJ1-1, with 7 bases identical to TRBD1. Germline V lookup: CDR1 SGHTA, CDR2 FQGNSA. CDR3 size: 14 residues. With V trimmed by 0 bases and J by 10 bases, 8 bases remained unmatched. CDR3 sequence: CASSLAAQDRRAFF. CDR3 sequence (DNA): TGTGCCAGCAGCTTAGCAGCACAGGACAGGAGAGCTTTCTTT.

The chain uses TRBV28 and TRBJ2-1, with 11 bases matching TRBD2. The ends lost 5 bases at V and 4 bases at J; junction bases unmatched: 7. The CDR3 is made up of 16 amino acids. Germline V lookup: CDR1 MDHEN, CDR2 SYDVKM. CDR3: CASSPRLAGIYNEQFF. The CDR3 bases are TGTGCCAGCAGTCCCCGACTAGCGGGAATTTACAATGAGCAGTTCTTC.

The chain uses TRBV5-1 and TRBJ1-6; D gene unclear. Germline values: CDR1 SGHRS, CDR2 YFSETQ. This CDR3 has 14 residues. Trimming shortened V by 2 bases and J by 7 bases, and 10 bases separated the two germline ends. The CDR3 is CASSFGDSNSPLHF. Here the CDR3 DNA reads TGCGCCAGCAGCTTTGGAGACTCCAATTCACCCCTCCACTTT.

The CDR3 protein is CATSRGSSYNSPLHF. The CDR3 DNA reads TGTGCCACCAGCAGAGGGAGCTCCTATAATTCACCCCTCCACTTT. The chain recombines TRBV15 with TRBJ1-6, with D unclear. Trimming pared 1 base from V and 0 bases from J, leaving 4 bases between. The CDR3 is 15 residues long. Germline CDR1 and CDR2: LNHNV and YYDKDF (reference sequence).

The chain carries TRBV5-1 and TRBJ1-1; maybe TRBD1 (5 bases). Germline lookup yields CDR1 SGHRS and CDR2 YFSETQ. The CDR3 spans 12 residues. V lost 4 bases to trimming and J lost 3 bases, with 7 bases between them. DNA for the CDR3: TGCGCCAGCAGCAGGGACTACACTGAAGCTTTCTTT. Encoded protein: CASSRDYTEAFF.

This clone has more than one count but fewer than ten. This chain joins TRBV19 and TRBJ1-2; TRBD1 matches 9 bases. Germline CDR1 LNHDA, CDR2 SQIVND (reference sequence). CDR3 length: 16 residues. Trimming cost V 2 bases and J 8 bases; bases outside gene matches: 12. CDR3 DNA sequence: TGTGCCAGTAGTATACTTACCACAGGGGGCCTAAGAGGCTACACCTTC. Translation: CASSILTTGGLRGYTF.

This chain connects TRBV5-4 to TRBJ1-1, with a tentative D call TRBD1 (6 bases). The germline gives CDR1 SGHNT, CDR2 YYREEE (reference sequence). The CDR3 length is 17 residues. V shed 4 bases and J shed 0 bases, with 19 bases lying between them. The DNA of the CDR3 is TGTGCCAGCAGCCCTGGGGGACATCCTCTTATGAACACTGAAGCTTTCTTT. Amino acids: CASSPGGHPLMNTEAFF.

This chain joins TRBV5-1 and TRBJ1-4; 7 nucleotides match TRBD1. V was pared by 4 bases and J by 4 bases, with 7 bases of the junction left unmatched. CDR1 and CDR2 from the germline V gene are SGHRS and YFSETQ. The CDR3 loop spans 15 amino acids. The CDR3 spells CASSQTGQLNEKLFF. The DNA for the CDR3 is TGCGCCAGCAGCCAAACGGGACAGCTTAATGAAAAACTGTTTTTT.

This chain links TRBV11-2 with TRBJ2-1; TRBD1 aligns across 7 bases. The CDR3 runs 14 residues. J gave up 3 bases and V 5 bases, and 4 bases lay outside the gene matches. Germline CDR1 and CDR2: SGHAT and FQNNGV. CDR3 bases: TGTGCCAGCAGCCGGACAGGCAACTACAATGAGCAGTTCTTC. It specifies CASSRTGNYNEQFF. Variable domain in full (rest from reference TRBV11-2 and TRBJ2-1): EAGVAQSPRYKIIEKRQSVAFWCNPISGHATLYWYQQILGQGPKLLIQFQNNGVVDDSQLPKDRFSAERLKGVDSTLKIQPAKLEDSAVYLCASSRTGNYNEQFFGPGTRLTVL.

The chain has TRBV6-5 and TRBJ1-1; tentative D call: TRBD1 (5 bases). Trimming shortened V by 4 bases and J by 6 bases, and 21 bases separated the two germline ends. Germline CDR1 MNHEY, CDR2 SVGAGI. The CDR3 spans 16 residues. CDR3 nucleotides: TGTGCCAGCAGTTTCAGGGTCACGTCTGCTGGCGCTGAAGCTTTCTTT. It encodes CASSFRVTSAGAEAFF.

The V gene is TRBV7-6, the J gene TRBJ2-1; 9 nucleotides agree with TRBD1. V lost 6 bases to trimming and J lost 5 bases; unmatched junction nucleotides: 11. Germline CDR1 and CDR2: SGHVS and FNYEAQ. This CDR3 has 16 residues. CDR3 protein: CASSYDGGQGDNEQFF. In DNA form, the CDR3 reads TGTGCCAGCAGTTACGACGGGGGACAGGGAGACAATGAGCAGTTCTTC.

This clone has just a few counts. The rearrangement links TRBV12-3 or TRBV12-4 to TRBJ1-5; D is ambiguous. Trimming took off 3 bases at V and 6 bases at J, with 9 bases between the two ends. There are 13 residues in the CDR3. CDR3 nucleotide sequence: TGTGCCAGCAGTTTTTCGGGTGCTCAGCCCCAGCATTTT. Translation gives CASSFSGAQPQHF.

This clone has a handful of counts. This chain joins TRBV14 and TRBJ2-5; TRBD2 aligns across 13 bases. Trimming at V came to 0 bases and at J to 4 bases, leaving 8 bases not matched to a gene. This CDR3 has 18 amino acids. The germline gives CDR1 SGHDN, CDR2 FVKESK. The CDR3 DNA reads as TGTGCCAGCAGCCAAGACCCCGGACTAGCGGGAGTAAGAGAGACCCAGTACTTC. Its translation is CASSQDPGLAGVRETQYF.

This clone came up once. This chain connects TRBV5-4 to TRBJ2-1; 11 bases fit TRBD2. The V gene's germline CDR1 is SGHNT and CDR2 YYREEE (reference sequence). The CDR3 is made up of 18 amino acids. Trimming at V came to 7 bases and at J to 6 bases, leaving 18 bases not matched to a gene. CDR3 sequence (DNA): TGTGCCAGCTTCCGTGGGATACTGTCTAGCGGGGGGCCCAATGAGCAGTTCTTC. Translation gives CASFRGILSSGGPNEQFF.

This rearrangement joins TRBV23-1 to TRBJ2-2; possibly TRBD2 for D (5 bases). TRBV23-1 is recorded as an ORF, its role being uncertain. The CDR3 extends over 17 amino acids. V lost 0 bases, J lost 5 bases, and 16 bases lay in between. The CDR3 loop is CASSQSRGTDGTGELFF. The DNA of the CDR3 is TGCGCCAGCAGTCAATCTCGGGGTACAGACGGGACCGGGGAGCTGTTTTTT.

The chain carries TRBV5-1 and TRBJ1-4; TRBD1 aligns across 12 bases. Trimming at V came to 5 bases and at J to 7 bases, leaving 12 bases not matched to a gene. This CDR3 is 17 amino acids long. Germline CDR1 reads SGHRS; CDR2 reads YFSETQ. The CDR3 region has the DNA TGCGCCAGCAGGGGGACAGGGGGCATAGGTCAGCGTGAAAAACTGTTTTTT. Translation: CASRGTGGIGQREKLFF. The entire variable domain, with the rest obtained from reference TRBV5-1 and TRBJ1-4, is as follows: KAGVTQTPRYLIKTRGQQVTLSCSPISGHRSVSWYQQTPGQGLQFLFEYFSETQRNKGNFPGRFSGRQFSNSRSEMNVSTLELGDSALYLCASRGTGGIGQREKLFFGSGTQLSVL.

V usage is TRBV5-4 and J usage is TRBJ1-2; TRBD1 matches at 7 bases. The V and J ends lost 3 bases and 13 bases, in that order; junction bases with no gene match: 18. Germline V CDR1 and CDR2: SGHNT, YYREEE (reference sequence). The CDR3 contains 15 residues. Here the CDR3 reads CASSSGDSWFSASTF. The DNA of the CDR3 is TGTGCCAGCAGCTCTGGGGACAGTTGGTTTTCGGCATCCACCTTC.

The V gene is TRBV29-1, the J gene TRBJ2-3; 11 bases align to TRBD2. CDR1 and CDR2 from the germline V gene are SQVTM and ANQGSEA. CDR3 size: 14 residues. With V trimmed by 3 bases and J by 5 bases, 4 bases remained unmatched. The CDR3 DNA reads as TGCAGCGTTGAGGTAGCGGGAGGGGGAGATACGCAGTATTTT. It yields the protein CSVEVAGGGDTQYF.

This clone was found a few times. The J gene is TRBJ1-3, the V gene TRBV5-4, with D unresolved. The CDR3 sequence is 15 residues long. Germline V lookup: CDR1 SGHNT, CDR2 YYREEE (reference sequence). The V gene lost 0 bases and the J gene lost 1 base, with 8 bases spanning the gap. The CDR3, as DNA: TGTGCCAGCAGCTTGGACGCGGGTTCTGGAAACACCATATATTTT. This encodes CASSLDAGSGNTIYF.

The CDR3 DNA sequence: TGTGCCAGCACTGGACAGGGGATGGTTGGGCAGCCCCAGCATTTT. Its protein product is CASTGQGMVGQPQHF. The chain couples TRBV6-5 to TRBJ1-5, with TRBD1 matching over 9 bases. The V gene end was trimmed by 7 bases and the J gene end by 7 bases; junction bases not matched to a gene: 11. Germline V gives CDR1 MNHEY, CDR2 SVGAGI. The length of the CDR3 is 15 residues.

CDR3 region: CASPGQGHPLLAKNIQYF. The CDR3 DNA reads TGTGCCAGCCCCGGACAGGGCCACCCTCTGTTAGCCAAAAACATTCAGTACTTC. V gene TRBV21-1 combines with J gene TRBJ2-4; TRBD1 reflects the table's D call only, with no check against the DNA. TRBV21-1 is tagged as a pseudogene. This CDR3 comprises 18 residues.

This clone has more than one count but fewer than ten. The chain employs TRBV7-9 and TRBJ1-6, with TRBD1 matching over 8 bases. This CDR3 spans 14 amino acids. With V trimmed by 5 bases and J by 5 bases, 2 bases remained unmatched. CDR1 is SEHNR, CDR2 FQNEAQ, per germline (reference sequence). The CDR3 spells CASSRQGNNSPLHF. The CDR3 coding sequence is TGTGCCAGCAGCAGACAGGGGAATAATTCACCCCTCCACTTT.

The gene calls are TRBV2 and TRBJ1-4; 8 bases agree with TRBD1. The CDR3 extends over 15 amino acids. With 4 bases clipped from V and 6 bases from J, the junction kept 7 bases outside the gene matches. Germline V gives CDR1 SNHLY, CDR2 FYNNEI. CDR3 nucleotide sequence: TGTGCCAGCAGTGGAACAGGGGGGGGCCATGAAAAACTGTTTTTT. It yields the protein CASSGTGGGHEKLFF.

The gene calls are TRBV5-1 and TRBJ2-7; D might be TRBD1 (6 bases). The CDR3 sequence is 15 residues long. Trimming took off 4 bases at V and 0 bases at J, with 14 bases between the two ends. CDR1 SGHRS and CDR2 YFSETQ come from the germline V gene. This CDR3 reads CASSRDQGNSYEQYF. CDR3 coding DNA: TGCGCCAGCAGCCGAGACCAGGGGAACTCCTACGAGCAGTACTTC.